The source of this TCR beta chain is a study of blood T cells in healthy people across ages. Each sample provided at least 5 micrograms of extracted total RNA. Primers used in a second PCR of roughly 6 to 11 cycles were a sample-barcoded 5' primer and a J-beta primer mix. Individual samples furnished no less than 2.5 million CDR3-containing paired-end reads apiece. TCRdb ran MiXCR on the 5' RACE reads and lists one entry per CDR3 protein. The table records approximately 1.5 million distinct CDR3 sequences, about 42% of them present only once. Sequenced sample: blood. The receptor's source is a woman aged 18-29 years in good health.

This chain's CDR3 is CSASRNLPAPRGNTEAFF. The DNA of the CDR3 is TGCAGTGCTAGCCGAAACCTCCCCGCCCCTAGGGGGAACACTGAAGCTTTCTTT. The chain couples TRBV20-1 to TRBJ1-1, with a tentative D call TRBD1 (5 bases). V dropped 3 bases and J dropped 1 base, with 24 bases sitting between them. There are 18 residues in the CDR3. Germline-derived CDR1 and CDR2 are DFQATT and SNEGSKA (reference sequence).